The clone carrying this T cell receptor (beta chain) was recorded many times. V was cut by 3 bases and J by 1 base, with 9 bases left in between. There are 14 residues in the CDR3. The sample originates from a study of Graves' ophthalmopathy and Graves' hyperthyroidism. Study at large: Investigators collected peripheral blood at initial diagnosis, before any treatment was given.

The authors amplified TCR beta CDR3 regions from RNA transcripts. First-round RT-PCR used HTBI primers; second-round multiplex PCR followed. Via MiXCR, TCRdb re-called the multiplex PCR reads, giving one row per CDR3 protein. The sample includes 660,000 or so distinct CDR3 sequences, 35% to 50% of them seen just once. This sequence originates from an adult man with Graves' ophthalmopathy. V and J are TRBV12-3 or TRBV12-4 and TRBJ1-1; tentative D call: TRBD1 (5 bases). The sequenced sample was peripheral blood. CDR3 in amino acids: CASSFETANTEAFF. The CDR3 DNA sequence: TGTGCCAGCAGTTTTGAGACAGCGAACACTGAAGCTTTCTTT.